Ten or more counts support the clone carrying this T cell receptor beta chain. What it binds is unknown. The TCR library protocol was used to attach unique molecular identifiers. These identifiers were attached to individual cDNA molecules. TCRdb used MiXCR to reprocess the 5' RACE reads, holding one entry per CDR3 protein. This sample has fewer than 100,000 distinct CDR3 sequences, with around a tenth found just once. V was pared by 3 bases and J by 4 bases, with 18 bases between. Germline V gene lookup returns CDR1 MGHRA and CDR2 YSYEKL. This CDR3 region has 16 residues. The source of the sample is a study of early T cells in non-severe SARS-CoV-2 infection. In the study overall: Whole-blood bulk RNA, unsorted, was sequenced, and chains were unpaired.

Study results and caveats: A preference for anti-spike CD8 responses marked VDJdb matching, which missed private and CD4 specificities.

The rearrangement links TRBV4-1 to TRBJ1-2; D is possibly TRBD1 (5 bases). The sample comprised whole blood. This clonotype was obtained from an adult who was a healthcare worker with PCR-confirmed SARS-CoV-2 infection or an uninfected control (not recorded which). The CDR3 coding sequence is TGCGCCAGCAGCCACCTTCGATTAGGGGTACTCTATGGCTACACCTTC. It yields the protein CASSHLRLGVLYGYTF.